The 25 T cell receptor beta chains given below trace back to one sample, sequenced in a study of T cell responses to AZD1222 COVID-19 vaccine. Assay: immunoSEQ multiplex PCR; the TCRdb copy retains only in-frame clones and omits some. The profile shows around 130,000 clones, approximately 93% of them singletons. This material consisted of peripheral blood, taken on day 0 of AZD1222 vaccination. The receptor source for this set is an adult in good health.

Comments on this clone: Relative to the germline gene, one junction end is altered; a read error may explain this. The chain links TRBV9 to TRBJ1-2; weak D call: TRBD1 (6 bases). The CDR3 has 14 residues. CDR1 SGDLS and CDR2 YYNGEE come from the germline V gene. The DNA of the CDR3 is TGTGCCAGCAGCGTGAACGACAGGACCCGAGTCGGTGGTTTC. It codes for CASSVNDRTRVGGF.

The chain has TRBV12-3 or TRBV12-4 and TRBJ1-2, with D perhaps TRBD1 (6 bases). V was clipped by 5 bases and J by 8 bases, with 9 bases between them. This CDR3 region has 11 residues. In DNA, the CDR3 is TGTGCCAGCAGTACAGGGCTCGGCTACACCTTC. Translated, it gives CASSTGLGYTF.

The chain employs TRBV5-1 and TRBJ1-1; perhaps TRBD1 as D (5 bases). This CDR3 spans 14 amino acids. V was pared by 4 bases and J by 6 bases, with 16 bases between. Germline-derived CDR1 and CDR2 are SGHRS and YFSETQ. In DNA, the CDR3 is TGCGCCAGCAGCGCCTCATGGGGGAAGGCTGAAGCTTTCTTT. It encodes CASSASWGKAEAFF.

This chain links TRBV7-6 with TRBJ1-1; D might be TRBD1 (5 bases). The CDR3 sequence is 11 residues long. V dropped 7 bases and J dropped 6 bases, with 9 bases sitting between them. Germline-derived CDR1 and CDR2 are SGHVS and FNYEAQ. The CDR3 DNA follows: TGTGCCAGCATTTGGGGGGCTGAAGCTTTCTTT. Amino acid sequence: CASIWGAEAFF.

This chain connects TRBV7-9 to TRBJ2-7; no clear D. V was pared by 5 bases and J by 3 bases, with 17 bases between. Germline V gene sequence: CDR1 SEHNR, CDR2 FQNEAQ (reference sequence). The CDR3 sequence is 15 residues long. CDR3 loop: CASSPSGTALYEQYF. CDR3 sequence (DNA): TGTGCCAGCAGCCCCTCCGGTACTGCACTCTACGAGCAGTACTTC.

The chain carries TRBV11-3 and TRBJ2-7, with 8 bases matching TRBD1. CDR1 is SGHNT, CDR2 YENEEA, per germline. The J segment lost 6 bases and the V segment lost 0 bases, leaving 4 bases of the junction unmatched. This CDR3 has 14 amino acids. The CDR3 sequence: CASSLDPGGAEQYF. Written as DNA, the CDR3 is TGTGCCAGCAGCTTAGATCCAGGGGGCGCCGAGCAGTACTTC.

This clone was picked up one time. The gene calls are TRBV7-6 and TRBJ2-3, with 14 bases fitting TRBD2. V shed 1 base, J shed 3 bases, and the junction held 3 bases outside the gene matches. CDR3 length: 17 amino acids. Germline V gives CDR1 SGHVS, CDR2 FNYEAQ. The CDR3 nucleotides read TGTGCCAGCAGCTTAGGACTAGCGGGAGGGCCGACAGATACGCAGTATTTT. This codes for CASSLGLAGGPTDTQYF.

The genes are TRBV7-9 and TRBJ2-7; 7 bases map to TRBD1. The germline V gene encodes CDR1 SEHNR and CDR2 FQNEAQ (reference sequence). This CDR3 is 11 amino acids long. Losses at the gene ends were 6 bases for V and 11 bases for J; bases not matched to a gene: 7. The CDR3, as DNA: TGTGCCAGCAGAGATCGGGACAGTGAGTACTTC. Protein: CASRDRDSEYF.

V gene TRBV27 combines with J gene TRBJ2-1; TRBD2 matches at 14 bases. Germline V gene sequence: CDR1 MNHEY, CDR2 SMNVEV (reference sequence). J gave up 8 bases and V 3 bases, and 24 bases lay outside the gene matches. The CDR3 extends over 22 amino acids. The CDR3 loop is CASSFRRRRGLAGVNGTDEQFF. DNA for the CDR3: TGTGCCAGCAGTTTCAGGCGGAGAAGGGGACTAGCGGGGGTTAACGGTACGGATGAGCAGTTCTTC.

The chain combines TRBV28 with TRBJ1-2; D gene uncertain. V lost 2 bases and J lost 5, with 9 bases in between. Germline V gives CDR1 MDHEN, CDR2 SYDVKM. The CDR3 runs to 13 residues. The CDR3 loop is CASSLRAAYGYTF. For the CDR3, the DNA is TGTGCCAGCAGTTTACGGGCCGCATATGGCTACACCTTC.

The chain joins TRBV6-5 to TRBJ2-7; TRBD2 is a possible D gene (5 bases). CDR1 and CDR2 from the germline V gene are MNHEY and SVGAGI. V was clipped by 7 bases and J by 3 bases, with 19 bases between them. The CDR3 is made up of 15 amino acids. Written as DNA, the CDR3 is TGTGCCAGCACCCGCGGGCAGCTTGCCCGCTACGAGCAGTACTTC. Translated: CASTRGQLARYEQYF.

The rearrangement joins TRBV5-5 to TRBJ2-3; either TRBD1 or TRBD2 may supply D (5 bases each). Trimming removed 0 bases from V and 2 bases from J, with 22 bases in between. CDR1 and CDR2 from the germline V gene are SGHKS and YYEKEE (reference sequence). The CDR3 is made up of 19 amino acids. The CDR3, as DNA: TGTGCCAGCAGCTTGGTGGGGTTACGGGGCTCAGGACTCACAGATACGCAGTATTTT. Translating it yields CASSLVGLRGSGLTDTQYF.

CDR3 residues: CAWSRRDSEAFF. Here the CDR3 DNA reads TGTGCCTGGAGTCGGCGGGACAGCGAAGCTTTCTTT. This rearrangement joins TRBV30 to TRBJ1-1; the match to TRBD1 covers 7 bases. CDR1 is GTSNPN, CDR2 SVGIG, per germline (reference sequence). There are 12 residues in the CDR3. The V gene end was trimmed by 2 bases and the J gene end by 8 bases; junction bases not matched to a gene: 5. The variable domain in full, with the rest retrieved from reference TRBV30 and TRBJ1-1, is SQTIHQWPATLVQPVGSPLSLECTVEGTSNPNLYWYRQAAGRGLQLLFYSVGIGQISSEVPQNLSASRPQDRQFILSSKKLLLSDSGFYLCAWSRRDSEAFFGQGTRLTVV.

The chain is built from TRBV5-1 and TRBJ1-3; 7 nucleotides line up with TRBD1. This CDR3 is 14 amino acids long. Per the germline V gene, CDR1 is SGHRS and CDR2 is YFSETQ. The V segment lost 4 bases and the J segment 4 bases; nucleotides outside the gene matches: 5. CDR3 amino acids: CASSQGGYGNTIYF. Written as DNA, the CDR3 is TGCGCCAGCAGCCAGGGGGGTTACGGAAACACCATATATTTT.

The chain is built from TRBV20-1 and TRBJ1-1, with D possibly matching TRBD1 (5 bases). The CDR3 is 13 amino acids. Trimming left V 3 bases short and J 11 bases short, with 19 bases between. Germline lookup yields CDR1 DFQATT and CDR2 SNEGSKA (reference sequence). The CDR3 DNA reads as TGCAGTGCTAGTCTGACAGAGACAACCGGGGCTTTCTTT. Amino acids: CSASLTETTGAFF.

The genes are TRBV30 and TRBJ1-3, with D maybe TRBD1 (5 bases). The CDR3 runs to 14 residues. The V and J ends lost 2 bases and 1 base respectively, with 9 bases between them. Germline CDR1 GTSNPN, CDR2 SVGIG (reference sequence). CDR3 region: CAWSPGRSGNTIYF. CDR3 coding DNA: TGTGCCTGGAGTCCAGGGCGGTCTGGAAACACCATATATTTT.

The V gene is TRBV27, the J gene TRBJ1-2, with a tentative D call TRBD1 (5 bases). CDR1 is MNHEY and CDR2 is SMNVEV in the germline V gene (reference sequence). CDR3 length equals 14 residues. V was pared by 5 bases and J by 7 bases, with 17 bases between. The CDR3 bases are TGTGCCAGCAGTCCTACCGTCAGGACAAGTGGCTACACCTTC. Its protein is CASSPTVRTSGYTF.

The chain employs TRBV3-1 (or the pseudogene TRBV3-2) and TRBJ2-4; 14 nucleotides align to TRBD2. The CDR3 has 15 residues. Germline V CDR1 and CDR2: LGHDT, YNNKEL (reference sequence). V lost 7 bases, J lost 10 bases, and 9 bases stayed unmatched. CDR3 nucleotides: TGTGCCAGCAACTCCGGGACTAGCGGGGGTAAAATTCAGTACTTC. Translating it yields CASNSGTSGGKIQYF.

The rearrangement joins TRBV6-5 to TRBJ2-1, with a tentative D call TRBD2 (5 bases). CDR1 is MNHEY and CDR2 is SVGAGI in the germline V gene. The V and J ends lost 10 bases and 9 bases respectively, with 16 bases between them. This CDR3 contains 12 residues. CDR3 residues: CATRTEYGEQFF. CDR3 nucleotide sequence: TGTGCCACCAGGACTGAGTATGGTGAGCAGTTCTTC.

The chain uses TRBV6-5 and TRBJ2-7, with D tentatively TRBD1 or TRBD2 (5 bases each). This CDR3 has 15 residues. The ends were cut back, 2 bases at V and 3 bases at J, with 14 bases in the middle. Germline CDR1 and CDR2: MNHEY and SVGAGI. The CDR3 DNA sequence: TGTGCCAGCAGTTACCATCCCGGGGCAGACTACGAGCAGTACTTC. It encodes CASSYHPGADYEQYF.

The chain uses TRBV21-1 and TRBJ1-2. TRBV21-1 is termed a pseudogene. The CDR3 has 8 amino acids. CDR3 sequence reads: CAPKGYTF. The CDR3 nucleotides are TGTGCGCCAAAGGGCTACACCTTC.

CDR3 in amino acids: CASSPTPTGRRLDGYTF. The CDR3 DNA reads as TGTGCCAGCAGCCCTACACCGACAGGGCGACGGCTGGATGGCTACACCTTC. This chain uses TRBV9 with TRBJ1-2; TRBD1 matches 7 bases. V shed 4 bases and J 6 bases; nucleotides not matched to a gene: 18. This CDR3 spans 17 amino acids. Germline values: CDR1 SGDLS, CDR2 YYNGEE.

The rearrangement joins TRBV4-1 to TRBJ1-2; TRBD1 might be the D (5 bases). CDR1 MGHRA and CDR2 YSYEKL come from the germline V gene. V was shortened by 0 bases and J by 5 bases, with 16 bases between the two germline ends. The CDR3 is 16 residues long. Here the CDR3 reads CASSQDGAGKGYGYTF. The CDR3 DNA sequence: TGCGCCAGCAGCCAAGATGGGGCAGGGAAGGGATATGGCTACACCTTC.

The genes are TRBV4-2 and TRBJ2-5, with TRBD2 as a possible D gene (5 bases). The germline V and J ends were trimmed by 1 base and 2 bases, with 11 bases remaining between them. Looked up from germline, CDR1 is LGHNA and CDR2 is YNFKEQ. The CDR3 runs 15 residues. The CDR3 loop reads CASSQASGIQETQYF. The CDR3 nucleotides are TGTGCCAGCAGCCAAGCGTCGGGAATTCAAGAGACCCAGTACTTC.

The chain has TRBV5-1 and TRBJ2-7, with D hard to call. The CDR3 runs to 13 residues. From germline, CDR1 is SGHRS and CDR2 YFSETQ. Trimming shortened V by 0 bases and J by 5 bases, and 9 bases separated the two germline ends. The CDR3 sequence is CASSLGGSDEQYF. The CDR3 bases are TGCGCCAGCAGCTTGGGGGGTTCGGACGAGCAGTACTTC.